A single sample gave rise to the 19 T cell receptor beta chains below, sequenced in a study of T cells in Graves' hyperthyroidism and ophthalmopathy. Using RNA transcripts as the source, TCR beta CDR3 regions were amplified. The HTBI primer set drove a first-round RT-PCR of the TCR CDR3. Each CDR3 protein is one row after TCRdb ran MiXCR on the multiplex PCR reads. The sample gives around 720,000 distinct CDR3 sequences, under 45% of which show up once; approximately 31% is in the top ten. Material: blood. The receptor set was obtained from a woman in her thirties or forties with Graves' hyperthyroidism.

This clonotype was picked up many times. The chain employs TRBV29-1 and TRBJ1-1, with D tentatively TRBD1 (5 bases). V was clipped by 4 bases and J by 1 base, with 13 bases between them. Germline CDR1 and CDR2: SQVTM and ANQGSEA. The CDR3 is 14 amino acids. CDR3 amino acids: CSVAPGLSNTEAFF. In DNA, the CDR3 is TGCAGCGTTGCCCCGGGACTATCGAACACTGAAGCTTTCTTT.

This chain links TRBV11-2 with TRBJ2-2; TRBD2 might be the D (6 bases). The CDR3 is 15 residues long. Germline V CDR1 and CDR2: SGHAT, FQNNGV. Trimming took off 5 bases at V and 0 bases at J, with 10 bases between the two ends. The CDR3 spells CASSTGLPNTGELFF. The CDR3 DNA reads TGTGCCAGCAGCACGGGACTGCCGAACACCGGGGAGCTGTTTTTT.

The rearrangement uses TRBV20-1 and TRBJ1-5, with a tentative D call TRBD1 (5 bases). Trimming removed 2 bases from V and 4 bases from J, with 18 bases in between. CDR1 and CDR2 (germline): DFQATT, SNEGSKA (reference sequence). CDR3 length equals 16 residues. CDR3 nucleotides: TGCAGTGCTAGAATGGGGGTGGGAGTAGGGAATCAGCCCCAGCATTTT. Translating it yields CSARMGVGVGNQPQHF.

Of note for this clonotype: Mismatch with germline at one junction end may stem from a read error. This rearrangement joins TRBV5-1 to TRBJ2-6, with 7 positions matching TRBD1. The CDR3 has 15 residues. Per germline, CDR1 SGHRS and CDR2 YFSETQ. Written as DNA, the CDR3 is TGCGCCGGCAGCCAGATCCAGGGGGAAGCCAACGTCCTGACTTTC. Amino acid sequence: CAGSQIQGEANVLTF.

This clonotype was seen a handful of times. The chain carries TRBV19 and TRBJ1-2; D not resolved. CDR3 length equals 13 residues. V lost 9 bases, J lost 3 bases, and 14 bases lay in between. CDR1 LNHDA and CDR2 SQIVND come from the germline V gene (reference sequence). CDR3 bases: TGTGCCAGCCGGGGTTACAAAGACTATGGCTACACCTTC. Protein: CASRGYKDYGYTF.

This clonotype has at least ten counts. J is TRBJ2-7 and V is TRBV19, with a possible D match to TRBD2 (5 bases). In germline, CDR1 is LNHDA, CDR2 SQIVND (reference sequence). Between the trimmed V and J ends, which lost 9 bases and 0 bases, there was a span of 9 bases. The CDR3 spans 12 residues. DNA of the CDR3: TGTGCCAGCAGCACTAGCTCCTACGAGCAGTACTTC. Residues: CASSTSSYEQYF.

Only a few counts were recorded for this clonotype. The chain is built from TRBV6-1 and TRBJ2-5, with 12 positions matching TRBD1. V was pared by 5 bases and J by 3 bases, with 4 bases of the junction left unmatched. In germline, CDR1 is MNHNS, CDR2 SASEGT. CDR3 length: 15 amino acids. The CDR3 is CASSHGTGGEETQYF. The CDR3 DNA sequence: TGTGCCAGCAGTCATGGGACAGGGGGCGAAGAGACCCAGTACTTC.

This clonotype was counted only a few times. The CDR3 spells CASSQSQGYGYTF. CDR3 nucleotide sequence: TGTGCCAGCAGCCAATCACAGGGATATGGCTACACCTTC. The chain carries TRBV4-2 and TRBJ1-2; D might be TRBD1 (6 bases). The CDR3 has 13 residues. V gave up 2 bases and J gave up 5 bases, with 9 bases separating them. In germline, CDR1 is LGHNA, CDR2 YNFKEQ.

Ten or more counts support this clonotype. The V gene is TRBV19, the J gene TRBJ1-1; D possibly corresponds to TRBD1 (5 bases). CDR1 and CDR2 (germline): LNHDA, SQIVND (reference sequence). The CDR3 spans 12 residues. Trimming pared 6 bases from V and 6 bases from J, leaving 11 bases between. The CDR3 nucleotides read TGTGCCAGTAGAGGACAAAGCGCTGAAGCTTTCTTT. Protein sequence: CASRGQSAEAFF.

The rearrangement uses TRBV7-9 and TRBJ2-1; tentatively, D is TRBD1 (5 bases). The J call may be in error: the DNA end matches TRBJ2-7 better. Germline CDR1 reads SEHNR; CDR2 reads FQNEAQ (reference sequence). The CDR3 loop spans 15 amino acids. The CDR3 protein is CASSLQGSSYNEQYF. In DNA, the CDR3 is TGTGCCAGCAGCTTACAGGGTAGCTCCTACAATGAGCAGTACTTC.

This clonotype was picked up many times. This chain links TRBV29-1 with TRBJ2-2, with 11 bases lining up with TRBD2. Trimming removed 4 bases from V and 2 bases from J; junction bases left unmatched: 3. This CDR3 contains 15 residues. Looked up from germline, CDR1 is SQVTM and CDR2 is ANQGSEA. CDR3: CSVGLAGGNTGELFF. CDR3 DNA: TGCAGCGTTGGGCTAGCGGGGGGAAACACCGGGGAGCTGTTTTTT.

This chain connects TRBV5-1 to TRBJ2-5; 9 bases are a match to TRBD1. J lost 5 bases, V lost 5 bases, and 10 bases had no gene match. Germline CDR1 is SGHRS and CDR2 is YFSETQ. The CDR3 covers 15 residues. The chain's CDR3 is CASRPAGTGLETQYF. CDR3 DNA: TGCGCCAGCAGACCCGCCGGGACAGGGTTGGAGACCCAGTACTTC.

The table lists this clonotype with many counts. The CDR3 reads CAISEGEGTYEQYF. Here the CDR3 DNA reads TGTGCCATCAGTGAAGGGGAGGGGACCTACGAGCAGTACTTC. The V gene is TRBV10-3, the J gene TRBJ2-7; 7 bases agree with TRBD2. The germline V gene encodes CDR1 ENHRY and CDR2 SYGVKD. The CDR3 length is 14 residues. J gave up 2 bases and V 3 bases, and 4 bases lay outside the gene matches.

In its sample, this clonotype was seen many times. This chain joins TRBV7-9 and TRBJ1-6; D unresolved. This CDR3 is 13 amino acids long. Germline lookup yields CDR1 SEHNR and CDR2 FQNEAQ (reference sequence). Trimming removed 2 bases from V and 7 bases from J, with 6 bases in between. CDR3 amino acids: CASSLSPNSPLHF. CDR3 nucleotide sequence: TGTGCCAGCAGCTTAAGTCCCAATTCACCCCTCCACTTT.

CDR3 coding DNA: TGTGCCAGCAGTTTCCCTCCAGCGGGAATTACCTACGAGCAGTACTTC. Amino acid sequence: CASSFPPAGITYEQYF. This rearrangement joins TRBV2 to TRBJ2-7; 7 nucleotides line up with TRBD2. The CDR3 runs to 16 residues. Trimming at V came to 5 bases and at J to 2 bases, leaving 12 bases not matched to a gene. Germline V lookup: CDR1 SNHLY, CDR2 FYNNEI.

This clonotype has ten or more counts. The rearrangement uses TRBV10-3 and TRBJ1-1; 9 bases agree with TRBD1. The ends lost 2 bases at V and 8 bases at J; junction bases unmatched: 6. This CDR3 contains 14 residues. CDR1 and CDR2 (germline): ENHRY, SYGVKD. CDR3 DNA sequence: TGTGCCATCAGTGAGGGCCCGGGACAGGGAGAAGCTTTCTTT. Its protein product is CAISEGPGQGEAFF.

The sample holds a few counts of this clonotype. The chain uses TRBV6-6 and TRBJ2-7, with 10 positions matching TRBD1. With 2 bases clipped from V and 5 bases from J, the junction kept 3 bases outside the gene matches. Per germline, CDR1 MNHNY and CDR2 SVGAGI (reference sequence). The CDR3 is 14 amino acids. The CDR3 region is CASSYGTGVHEQYF. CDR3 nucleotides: TGTGCCAGCAGTTACGGGACAGGGGTGCACGAGCAGTACTTC.

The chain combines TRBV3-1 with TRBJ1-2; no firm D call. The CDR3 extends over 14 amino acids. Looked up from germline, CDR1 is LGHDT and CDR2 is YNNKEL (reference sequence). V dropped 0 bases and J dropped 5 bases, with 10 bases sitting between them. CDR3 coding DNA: TGTGCCAGCAGCCAAGAAGGCGGACGTTATGGCTACACCTTC. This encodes CASSQEGGRYGYTF.

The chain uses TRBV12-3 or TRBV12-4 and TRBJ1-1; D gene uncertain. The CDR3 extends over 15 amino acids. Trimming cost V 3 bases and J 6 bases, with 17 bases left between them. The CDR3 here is CASSFGRYKFPEAFF. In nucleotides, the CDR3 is TGTGCCAGCAGTTTTGGACGTTACAAGTTCCCTGAAGCTTTCTTT.